This T cell receptor beta chain was captured in a study of identical twins. Study-level findings and limits: Whereas memory repertoires showed no such difference, abundant cord blood beta clonotypes carried fewer insertions. Where beta out-of-frame sequences were concerned, excess twin sharing was weaker.

Remarks on this clonotype: Its cognate antigen is unknown.

TCRdb reprocessed the 5' RACE reads with MiXCR, giving one entry per CDR3 protein. The sample yields hundreds of thousands of distinct CDR3 sequences, roughly an eighth seen once. In germline, CDR1 is SEHNR, CDR2 FQNEAQ (reference sequence). The CDR3 spans 12 residues. V dropped 5 bases and J dropped 9; count of bases not matched to a gene: 6. A further study also used this sample, focusing on yellow fever vaccine responses in identical twins.

The clonotype originates from a young woman in good health. The J gene is TRBJ2-5, the V gene TRBV7-9; 7 nucleotides agree with TRBD2. Sample: CD8+ T cells sorted from blood. CDR3 sequence (DNA): TGTGCCAGCAGCCCTGGGAGCGGGGCCCAGTACTTC. Translated: CASSPGSGAQYF.